This section outlines one T cell receptor beta chain sequence together with its context. This specimen comes from a study of blood T cell repertoires in COVID-19. Study details: Samples representing acute and convalescent COVID-19 were sourced from the United States, Italy and Spain. PBMCs, B-cell-depleted T cells, or T cells were the source of the cDNA or gDNA that made up the material.

As processed by the authors: Scientists estimated how many nucleated cells there were by amplifying reference gene primers. The method was immunoSEQ multiplex PCR; TCRdb's version includes in-frame clones alone and lacks a portion of them. V, J and clone size derive from that table, while D and trimming were established from the DNA sequence. The table includes 150,000 to 190,000 clones, roughly 81% detected once. The TCR sequence derives from a woman aged 55-69 years with COVID-19, enrolled during active disease. Specimen: peripheral blood.

CDR3 in amino acids: CATSDSRQGRAFF. The CDR3 DNA reads TGTGCCACCAGTGATTCTCGACAGGGCCGAGCTTTCTTT. V gene TRBV24-1 combines with J gene TRBJ1-1; 7 positions agree with TRBD1. Germline V gene sequence: CDR1 KGHDR, CDR2 SFDVKD. V was pared by 2 bases and J by 10 bases, with 6 bases of the junction left unmatched. This CDR3 has 13 amino acids.